Listed here is a single T cell receptor (beta chain). Its antigen is as yet unknown. CDR1 is LNHDA, CDR2 SQIVND, per germline (reference sequence). The J segment lost 8 bases and the V segment lost 3 bases, leaving 6 bases of the junction unmatched. The CDR3 runs 13 residues. This record belongs to a study of cytomegalovirus exposure and HLA in healthy donors. The wider study: Of all 360 or so donors who were genotyped, roughly 81% belonged to the Caucasian-associated ancestry cluster.

A multiplex PCR was run with 60 Vbeta primers and 13 Jbeta primers. Sequenced by immunoSEQ multiplex PCR; TCRdb stores in-frame clones only, minus some. Of over 150,000 clones listed, around 79% are singletons. Regarding the study as a whole: Confirmation in vitro established that three CMV-associated chains were specific for CMV antigens. TCR beta sequences numbering fewer than 20,000 were associated with HLA alleles at 0.05 false discovery rate in a later analysis. Some segments of the V type, notably TRBV6-2 and TRBV6-3, were excluded as indistinguishable.

Sequenced sample: PBMCs. The chain uses TRBV19 and TRBJ1-1; TRBD1 matches 7 bases. The receptor comes from a man aged 25-40 years in good health and CMV-seropositive. CDR3 loop: CASSIDRAREAFF. CDR3 sequence (DNA): TGTGCCAGTAGTATTGACAGGGCTAGGGAAGCTTTCTTT.